This TCR beta chain comes out of a study of T cells in localized non-small cell lung cancer. Study-wide results and limits: One tumor region alone was sequenced, and heterogeneity therefore remains possible. Appearing in adjacent lung were a median about 60 of the top 100 tumor clones.

Repertoires were generated with immunoSEQ multiplex PCR, while TCRdb's copy carries only in-frame clones and drops some. In the table there are roughly 12,000 clones, around four fifths of which are singletons. In regard to this clone: The antigen remains undetermined.

The CDR3 extends over 10 amino acids. The germline V and J ends were trimmed by 0 bases and 11 bases, with 7 bases remaining between them. Germline V gene lookup returns CDR1 GTSNPN and CDR2 SVGIG (reference sequence). The gene calls are TRBV30 and TRBJ1-1; D call uncertain. Sequencing was performed on peripheral blood, taken before any cancer treatment. This TCR came from a male donor older than 55 with stage I lung adenocarcinoma. CDR3 residues: CAWSVLPAFF. The CDR3 nucleotides read TGTGCCTGGAGTGTACTACCCGCTTTCTTT.